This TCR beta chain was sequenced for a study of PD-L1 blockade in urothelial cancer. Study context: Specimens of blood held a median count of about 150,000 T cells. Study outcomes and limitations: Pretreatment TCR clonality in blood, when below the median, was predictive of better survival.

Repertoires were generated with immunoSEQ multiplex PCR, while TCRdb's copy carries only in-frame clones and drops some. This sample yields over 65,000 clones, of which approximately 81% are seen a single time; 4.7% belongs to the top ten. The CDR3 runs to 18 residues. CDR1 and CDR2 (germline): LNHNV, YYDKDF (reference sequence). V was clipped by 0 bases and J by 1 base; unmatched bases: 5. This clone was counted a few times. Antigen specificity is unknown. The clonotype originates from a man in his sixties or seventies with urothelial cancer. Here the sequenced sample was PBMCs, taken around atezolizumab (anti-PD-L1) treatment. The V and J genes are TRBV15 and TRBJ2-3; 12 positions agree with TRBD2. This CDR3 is CATSRDLAGGPGTDTQYF. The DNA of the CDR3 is TGTGCCACCAGCAGAGACCTAGCGGGAGGGCCTGGCACAGATACGCAGTATTTT.